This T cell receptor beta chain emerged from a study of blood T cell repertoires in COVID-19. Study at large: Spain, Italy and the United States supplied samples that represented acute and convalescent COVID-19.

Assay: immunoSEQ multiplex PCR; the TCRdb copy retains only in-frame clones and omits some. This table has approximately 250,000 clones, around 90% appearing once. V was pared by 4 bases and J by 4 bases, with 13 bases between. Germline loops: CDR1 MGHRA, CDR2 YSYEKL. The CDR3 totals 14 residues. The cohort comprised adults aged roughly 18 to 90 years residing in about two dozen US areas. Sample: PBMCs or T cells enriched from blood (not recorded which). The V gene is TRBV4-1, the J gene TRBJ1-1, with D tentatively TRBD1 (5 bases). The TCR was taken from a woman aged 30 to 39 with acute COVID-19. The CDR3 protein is CASSLRGGFTEAFF. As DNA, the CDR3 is TGCGCCAGCAGCCTACGGGGGGGTTTCACTGAAGCTTTCTTT.